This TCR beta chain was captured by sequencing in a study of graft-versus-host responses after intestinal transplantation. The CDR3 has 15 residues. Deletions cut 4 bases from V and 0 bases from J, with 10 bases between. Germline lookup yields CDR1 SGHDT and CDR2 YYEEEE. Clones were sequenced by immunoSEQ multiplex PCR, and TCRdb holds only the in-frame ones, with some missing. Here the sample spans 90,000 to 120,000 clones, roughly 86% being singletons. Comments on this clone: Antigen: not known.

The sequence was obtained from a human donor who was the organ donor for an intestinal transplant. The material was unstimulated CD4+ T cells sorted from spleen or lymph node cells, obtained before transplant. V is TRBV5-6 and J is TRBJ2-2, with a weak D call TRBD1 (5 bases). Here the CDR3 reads CASSRRTTNTGELFF. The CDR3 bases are TGTGCCAGCAGCAGACGGACAACGAACACCGGGGAGCTGTTTTTT.